Sequencing of this T cell receptor (beta chain) was carried out in a study of technical replicates of blood from a few donors. Details on this clone: Other DNA sequences within the sample encode an identical CDR3.

CDR3 size: 14 residues. V gave up 4 bases and J gave up 4 bases; unmatched junction bases: 4. CDR1 and CDR2 from the germline V gene are MNHNS and SASEGT. Produced via immunoSEQ multiplex PCR; TCRdb's table is partial and in-frame only. The sample records about 58,000 clones, about 95% being singletons. The receptor was derived from a human donor in good health. Some clones in this sample may be carry-over from other donors' samples. This chain links TRBV6-1 with TRBJ1-5; 7 bases are shared with TRBD1. Input material: PBMCs. The CDR3 spells CASSGAGGNQPQHF. DNA of the CDR3: TGTGCCAGCAGTGGGGCAGGGGGTAATCAGCCCCAGCATTTT.